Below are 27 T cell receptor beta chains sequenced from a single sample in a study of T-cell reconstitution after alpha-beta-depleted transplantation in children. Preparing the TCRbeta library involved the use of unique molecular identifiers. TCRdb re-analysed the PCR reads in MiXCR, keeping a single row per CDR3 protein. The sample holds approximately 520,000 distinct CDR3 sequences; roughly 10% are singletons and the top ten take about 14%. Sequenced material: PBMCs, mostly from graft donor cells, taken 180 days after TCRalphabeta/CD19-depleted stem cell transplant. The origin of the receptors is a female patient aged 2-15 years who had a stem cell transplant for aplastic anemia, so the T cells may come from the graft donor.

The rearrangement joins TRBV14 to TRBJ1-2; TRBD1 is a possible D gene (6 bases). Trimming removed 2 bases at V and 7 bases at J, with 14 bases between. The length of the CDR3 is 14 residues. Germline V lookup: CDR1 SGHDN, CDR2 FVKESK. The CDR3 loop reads CASSQSGDYAGYTF. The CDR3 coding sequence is TGTGCCAGCAGCCAATCAGGGGATTACGCTGGCTACACCTTC.

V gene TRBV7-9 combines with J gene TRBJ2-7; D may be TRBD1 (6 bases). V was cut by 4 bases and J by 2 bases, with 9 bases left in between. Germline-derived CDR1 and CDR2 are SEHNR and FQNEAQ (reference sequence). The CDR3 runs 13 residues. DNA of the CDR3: TGTGCCAGCAGCTACGCAGGGGCCTACGAGCAGTACGTC. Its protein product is CASSYAGAYEQYV.

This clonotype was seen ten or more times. The chain's CDR3 is CASSPGRAGELFF. CDR3 sequence (DNA): TGCGCCAGCAGCCCGGGACGAGCCGGGGAGCTGTTTTTT. The gene calls are TRBV5-1 and TRBJ2-2; the D call may be TRBD1 or TRBD2 (5 bases each). Germline V lookup: CDR1 SGHRS, CDR2 YFSETQ. The CDR3 runs to 13 residues. Trimming took off 4 bases at V and 6 bases at J, with 10 bases between the two ends.

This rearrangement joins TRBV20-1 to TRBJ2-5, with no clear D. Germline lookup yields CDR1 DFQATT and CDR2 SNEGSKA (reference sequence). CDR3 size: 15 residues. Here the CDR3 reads CSCRRALGPQETQYF. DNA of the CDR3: TGCAGCTGCCGCCGGGCCCTGGGCCCCCAAGAGACCCAGTACTTC.

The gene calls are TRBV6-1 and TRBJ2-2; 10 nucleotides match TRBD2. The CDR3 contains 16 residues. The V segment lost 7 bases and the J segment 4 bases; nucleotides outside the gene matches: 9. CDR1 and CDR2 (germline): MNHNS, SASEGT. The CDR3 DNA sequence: TGTGCCAGCACTCCAACTAGCGGGATCTTCACCGGGGAGCTGTTTTTT. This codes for CASTPTSGIFTGELFF.

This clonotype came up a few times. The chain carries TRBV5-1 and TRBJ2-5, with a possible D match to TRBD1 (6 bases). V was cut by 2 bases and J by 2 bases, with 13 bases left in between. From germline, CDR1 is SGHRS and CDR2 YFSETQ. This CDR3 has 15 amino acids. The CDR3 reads CASSLPSRGQETQYF. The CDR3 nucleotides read TGCGCCAGCAGCTTACCATCGAGGGGGCAAGAGACCCAGTACTTC.

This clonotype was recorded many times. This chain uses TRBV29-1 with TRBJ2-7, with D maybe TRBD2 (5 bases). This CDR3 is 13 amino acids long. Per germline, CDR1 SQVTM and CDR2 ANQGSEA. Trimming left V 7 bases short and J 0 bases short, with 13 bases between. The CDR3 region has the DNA TGCAGCGGTCGGTTTGGGAGCTCCTACGAGCAGTACTTC. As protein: CSGRFGSSYEQYF.

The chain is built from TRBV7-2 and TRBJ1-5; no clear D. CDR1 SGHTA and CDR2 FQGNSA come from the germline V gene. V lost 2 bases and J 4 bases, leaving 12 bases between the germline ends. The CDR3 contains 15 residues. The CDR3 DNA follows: TGTGCCAGCAGCTTATTGGTGGACTATAATCAGCCCCAGCATTTT. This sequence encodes CASSLLVDYNQPQHF.

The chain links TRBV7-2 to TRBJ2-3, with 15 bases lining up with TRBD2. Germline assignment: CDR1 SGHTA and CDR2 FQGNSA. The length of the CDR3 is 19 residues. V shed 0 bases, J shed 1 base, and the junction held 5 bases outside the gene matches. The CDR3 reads CASSLAGLAGGQRTDTQYF. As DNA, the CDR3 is TGTGCCAGCAGCTTAGCGGGACTAGCGGGAGGCCAGCGCACAGATACGCAGTATTTT.

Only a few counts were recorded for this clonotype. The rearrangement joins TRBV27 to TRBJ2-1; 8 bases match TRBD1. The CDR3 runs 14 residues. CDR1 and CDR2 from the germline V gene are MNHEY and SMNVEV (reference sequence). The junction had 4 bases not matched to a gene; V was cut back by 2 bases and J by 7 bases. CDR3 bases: TGTGCCAGCAGTTTACCAGGGGGCCTGAATGAGCAGTTCTTC. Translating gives CASSLPGGLNEQFF.

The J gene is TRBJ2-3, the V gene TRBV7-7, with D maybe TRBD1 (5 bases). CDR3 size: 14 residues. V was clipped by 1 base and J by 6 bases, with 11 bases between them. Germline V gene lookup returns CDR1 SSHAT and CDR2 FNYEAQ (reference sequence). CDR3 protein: CASSLEGPGDTQYF. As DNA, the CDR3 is TGTGCCAGCAGCTTAGAGGGGCCGGGCGATACGCAGTATTTT.

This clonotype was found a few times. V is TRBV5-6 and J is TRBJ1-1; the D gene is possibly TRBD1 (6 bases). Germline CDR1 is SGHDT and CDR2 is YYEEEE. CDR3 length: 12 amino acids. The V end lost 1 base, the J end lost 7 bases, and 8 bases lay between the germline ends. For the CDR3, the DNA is TGTGCCAGCAGCTTGCGCAGGGGTGAAGCTTTCTTT. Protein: CASSLRRGEAFF.

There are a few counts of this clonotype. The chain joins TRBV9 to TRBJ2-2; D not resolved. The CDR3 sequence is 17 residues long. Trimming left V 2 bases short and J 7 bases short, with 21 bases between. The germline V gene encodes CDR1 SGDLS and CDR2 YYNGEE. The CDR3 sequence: CASSVQLGSPGGGELFF. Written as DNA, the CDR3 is TGTGCCAGCAGCGTCCAACTCGGGTCCCCAGGCGGCGGGGAGCTGTTTTTT.

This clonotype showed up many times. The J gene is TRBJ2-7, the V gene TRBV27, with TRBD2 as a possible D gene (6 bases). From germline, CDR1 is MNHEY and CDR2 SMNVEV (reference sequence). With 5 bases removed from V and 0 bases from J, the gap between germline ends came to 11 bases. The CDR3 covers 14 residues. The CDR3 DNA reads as TGTGCCAGCAGTCCGTTAGCGGTCTCCTACGAGCAGTACGTC. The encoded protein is CASSPLAVSYEQYV.

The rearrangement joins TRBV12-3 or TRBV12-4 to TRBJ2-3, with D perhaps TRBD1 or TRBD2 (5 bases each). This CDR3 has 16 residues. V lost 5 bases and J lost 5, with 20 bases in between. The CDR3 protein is CASSPNPRDGRDTQYF. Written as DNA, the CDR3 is TGTGCCAGCAGTCCGAATCCCCGGGACGGTAGAGATACGCAGTATTTT.

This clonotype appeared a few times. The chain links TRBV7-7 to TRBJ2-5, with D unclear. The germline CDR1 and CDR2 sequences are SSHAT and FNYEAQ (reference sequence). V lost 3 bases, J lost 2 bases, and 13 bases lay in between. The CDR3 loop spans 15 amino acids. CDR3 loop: CASSLRAEYQETQYF. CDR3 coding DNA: TGTGCCAGCAGCTTGCGCGCTGAGTATCAAGAGACCCAGTACTTC.

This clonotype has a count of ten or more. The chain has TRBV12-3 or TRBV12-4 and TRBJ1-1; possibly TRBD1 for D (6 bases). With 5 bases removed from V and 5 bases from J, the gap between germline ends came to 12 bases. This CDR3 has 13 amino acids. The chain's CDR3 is CASSARGRTEAFF. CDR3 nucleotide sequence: TGTGCCAGCAGTGCCAGGGGCAGGACTGAAGCTTTCTTT.

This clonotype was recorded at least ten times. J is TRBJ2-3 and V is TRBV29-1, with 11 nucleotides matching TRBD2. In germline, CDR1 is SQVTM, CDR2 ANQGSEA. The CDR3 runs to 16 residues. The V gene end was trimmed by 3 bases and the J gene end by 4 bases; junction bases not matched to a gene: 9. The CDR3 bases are TGCAGCGTTGAGGGAGGTCTAGCGGGAGGAGCAGATACGCAGTATTTT. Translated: CSVEGGLAGGADTQYF.

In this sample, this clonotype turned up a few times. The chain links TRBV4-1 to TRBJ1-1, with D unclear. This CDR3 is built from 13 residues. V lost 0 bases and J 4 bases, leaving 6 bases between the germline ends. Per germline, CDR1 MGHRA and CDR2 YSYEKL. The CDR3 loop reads CASSQEGATEAFF. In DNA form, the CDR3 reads TGCGCCAGCAGCCAAGAGGGTGCCACTGAAGCTTTCTTT.

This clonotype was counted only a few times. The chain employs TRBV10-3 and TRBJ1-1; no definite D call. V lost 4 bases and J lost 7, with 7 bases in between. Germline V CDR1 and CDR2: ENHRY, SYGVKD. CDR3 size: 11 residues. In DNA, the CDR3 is TGTGCCATCAGTGCCCTGGATGAAGCTTTCTTT. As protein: CAISALDEAFF.

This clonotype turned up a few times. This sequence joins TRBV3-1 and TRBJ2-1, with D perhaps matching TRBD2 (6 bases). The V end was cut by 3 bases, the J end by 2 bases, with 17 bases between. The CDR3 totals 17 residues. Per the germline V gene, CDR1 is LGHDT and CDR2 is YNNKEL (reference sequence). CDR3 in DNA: TGTGCCAGCAGCCAGGAGGGTACCCTAGTTACCTACAATGAGCAGTTCTTC. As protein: CASSQEGTLVTYNEQFF.

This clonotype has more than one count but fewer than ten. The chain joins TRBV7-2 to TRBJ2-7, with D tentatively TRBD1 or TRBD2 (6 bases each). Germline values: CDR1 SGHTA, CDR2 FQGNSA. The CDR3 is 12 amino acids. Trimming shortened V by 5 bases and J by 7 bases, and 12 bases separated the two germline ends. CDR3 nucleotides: TGTGCCAGCAGCCATGGGGGGCGAGAGCAGTACGTC. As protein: CASSHGGREQYV.

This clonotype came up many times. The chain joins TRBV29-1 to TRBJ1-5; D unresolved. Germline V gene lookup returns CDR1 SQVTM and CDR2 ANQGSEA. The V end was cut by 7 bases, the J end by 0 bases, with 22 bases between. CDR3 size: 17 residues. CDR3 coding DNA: TGCAGCGCCCCCACATGGGAGCGGAGATATAGCAATCAGCCCCAGCATTTT. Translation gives CSAPTWERRYSNQPQHF.

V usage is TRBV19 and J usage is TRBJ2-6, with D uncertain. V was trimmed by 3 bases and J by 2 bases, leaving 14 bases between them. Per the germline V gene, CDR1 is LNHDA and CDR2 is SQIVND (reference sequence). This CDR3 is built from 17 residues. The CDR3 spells CASSIGVWAAGANVLTF. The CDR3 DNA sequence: TGTGCCAGTAGTATCGGAGTCTGGGCAGCTGGGGCCAACGTCCTGACTTTC.

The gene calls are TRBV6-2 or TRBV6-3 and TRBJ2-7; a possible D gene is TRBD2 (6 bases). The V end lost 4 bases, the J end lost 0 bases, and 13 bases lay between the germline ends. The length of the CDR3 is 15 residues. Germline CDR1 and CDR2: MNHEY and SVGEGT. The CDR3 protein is CASSFGGTASYEQYV. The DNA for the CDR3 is TGTGCCAGCAGTTTTGGCGGGACCGCCTCCTACGAGCAGTACGTC.

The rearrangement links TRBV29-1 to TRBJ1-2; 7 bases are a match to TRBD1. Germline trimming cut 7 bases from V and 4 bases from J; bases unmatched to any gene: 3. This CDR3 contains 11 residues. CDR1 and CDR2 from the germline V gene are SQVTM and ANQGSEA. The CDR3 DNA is TGCAGCGGTTGGACAGGCTATGGCTACACCTTC. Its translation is CSGWTGYGYTF.

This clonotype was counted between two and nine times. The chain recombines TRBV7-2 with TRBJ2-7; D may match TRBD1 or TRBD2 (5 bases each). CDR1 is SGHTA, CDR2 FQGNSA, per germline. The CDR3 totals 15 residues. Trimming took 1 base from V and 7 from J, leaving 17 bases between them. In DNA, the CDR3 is TGTGCCAGCAGCTTAGATGGGGGTACCCAGTGGGAGCAGTACGTC. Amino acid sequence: CASSLDGGTQWEQYV.